Reported below is one TCR beta chain. What it binds is not known. The sample originates from a study of T cell clonotyping in hematopoietic cell transplantation. Background on the study: Recipients' pretransplant samples followed cytoreduction.

Noted time point: recipient sample about 28 days before transplant, after cytoreduction. Profiled with immunoSEQ multiplex PCR; TCRdb holds only in-frame clones, not every one. The table includes 25,000 to 30,000 clones, approximately 86% detected once. Findings and caveats of the study: Pathologically expanded recipient clonotypes increased progressively from day 30 to day 180 as diversity fell. Broader posttransplant TCR repertoire diversity was predicted by graft donor and pretransplant recipient Inverse Simpson Index values.

The CDR3 contains 13 residues. Germline assignment: CDR1 MNHEY and CDR2 SMNVEV (reference sequence). V lost 6 bases and J lost 3, with 9 bases in between. This sequence originates from a man in his forties with acute myeloid leukemia. Some clones in this sample may be carry-over from other donors' samples. The sample in question was peripheral blood mononuclear cells, obtained before stem cell transplant. The rearrangement joins TRBV27 to TRBJ1-5; possible D gene TRBD1, 6 bases. This chain's CDR3 is CASRAGVNQPQHF. The CDR3 bases are TGTGCCAGCAGAGCAGGGGTCAATCAGCCCCAGCATTTT.